The rows below give T cell receptor beta chains drawn from one sample of a study of T cells in narcolepsy. TCRdb keeps only in-frame clones here, not all; method: immunoSEQ multiplex PCR. This table holds just under 35,000 clones, around 80% found once. The sequenced sample consisted of memory (CD45RA-) CD4+ T cells from blood. Receptors originate from a human donor in good health. Each CDR3 is given without its conserved first and last residue. Each record gives: J gene, V gene, clone size, CDR3 protein. Clone size is given for some rows only: seen once, a few or many times, or a class if the clone is expanded.

j_call: TRBJ2-5
v_call: TRBV18
clone_size: once
cdr3_aa: ASSPTSGVETQY

j_call: TRBJ2-1
v_call: TRBV7-3
clone_size: once
cdr3_aa: ASSPGAGGFRGNEQF

j_call: TRBJ2-3
v_call: TRBV27
clone_size: -
cdr3_aa: ASKMMASGADTQY

j_call: TRBJ1-4
v_call: TRBV5-6
clone_size: -
cdr3_aa: ASSLQGTNEKLF

j_call: TRBJ2-3
v_call: TRBV5-5
clone_size: once
cdr3_aa: ASSLLGDTQY

j_call: TRBJ2-2
v_call: TRBV10-3
clone_size: few
cdr3_aa: AISGTGTGELF

j_call: TRBJ1-6
v_call: TRBV19
clone_size: few
cdr3_aa: ASRDQLGRGDSPLH

j_call: TRBJ2-7
v_call: TRBV5-4
clone_size: -
cdr3_aa: ASSLRQDYEQY

j_call: TRBJ2-7
v_call: TRBV9
clone_size: -
cdr3_aa: ASSLGEGNVWEQY

j_call: TRBJ1-5
v_call: TRBV19
clone_size: -
cdr3_aa: ASSIYSDFNQPQH

j_call: TRBJ1-1
v_call: TRBV7-2
clone_size: -
cdr3_aa: ASSPPVLNTEAF

j_call: TRBJ2-5
v_call: TRBV7-9
clone_size: -
cdr3_aa: ASAGGGVAETQY

j_call: TRBJ2-7
v_call: TRBV5-4
clone_size: -
cdr3_aa: ASSLGPSGRRYEQY

j_call: TRBJ1-6
v_call: TRBV2
clone_size: -
cdr3_aa: ASSQRLLSYNSPLH

j_call: TRBJ2-1
v_call: TRBV2
clone_size: -
cdr3_aa: ASSDSGGSYNEQF

j_call: TRBJ2-7
v_call: TRBV18
clone_size: -
cdr3_aa: ASSPNPLGYEQY

j_call: TRBJ2-3
v_call: TRBV7-3
clone_size: -
cdr3_aa: ASSLRRGTGRY

j_call: TRBJ1-5
v_call: TRBV6-5
clone_size: medium-sized
cdr3_aa: ASRRDVNQPQH

j_call: TRBJ1-3
v_call: TRBV18
clone_size: -
cdr3_aa: ASSPRQGGPISGNTIY

j_call: TRBJ2-7
v_call: TRBV7-6
clone_size: -
cdr3_aa: ASSLVRGDPSRN

j_call: TRBJ2-7
v_call: TRBV11-2
clone_size: -
cdr3_aa: ASSSLRDRNSYEQY

j_call: TRBJ2-7
v_call: TRBV7-2
clone_size: -
cdr3_aa: ASTLGGGDEQY

j_call: TRBJ2-5
v_call: TRBV29-1
clone_size: -
cdr3_aa: SVGDGSQETQY

j_call: TRBJ2-1
v_call: TRBV7-2
clone_size: -
cdr3_aa: ASSLAPVAGHNEQF

j_call: TRBJ1-2
v_call: TRBV6-5
clone_size: -
cdr3_aa: ASSYQTRGQNYGYT

j_call: TRBJ2-3
v_call: TRBV11-3
clone_size: -
cdr3_aa: ASSLGSGSKSDTQY

j_call: TRBJ2-5
v_call: TRBV10-3
clone_size: -
cdr3_aa: AIRLDRGETQY

j_call: TRBJ2-1
v_call: TRBV18
clone_size: few
cdr3_aa: ASSGTGKGNEQF

j_call: TRBJ2-1
v_call: TRBV30
clone_size: -
cdr3_aa: AWHPGGREQF

j_call: TRBJ1-5
v_call: TRBV6-1
clone_size: -
cdr3_aa: ASSEEQGVWHQPQH

j_call: TRBJ2-3
v_call: TRBV9
clone_size: -
cdr3_aa: ASSHSGGADTQY

j_call: TRBJ1-2
v_call: TRBV7-8
clone_size: -
cdr3_aa: ASSLGQTSNYGYT

j_call: TRBJ2-6
v_call: TRBV4-1
clone_size: few
cdr3_aa: ASSQAPGFGANVLT

j_call: TRBJ2-1
v_call: TRBV6-5
clone_size: -
cdr3_aa: ASSYRGLGGNNEQF

j_call: TRBJ1-2
v_call: TRBV13
clone_size: -
cdr3_aa: ASSLRQGARGYT

j_call: TRBJ2-7
v_call: TRBV5-1
clone_size: -
cdr3_aa: ASSLVDEQY

j_call: TRBJ2-7
v_call: TRBV4-3
clone_size: -
cdr3_aa: ASSLNLGIEQY

j_call: TRBJ1-1
v_call: TRBV5-6
clone_size: -
cdr3_aa: ASSLAAMNTEAF

j_call: TRBJ2-1
v_call: TRBV2
clone_size: few
cdr3_aa: ASSELGNRNEQF

j_call: TRBJ2-3
v_call: TRBV7-9
clone_size: few
cdr3_aa: ASSYTGPTGTDTQY

j_call: TRBJ1-2
v_call: TRBV19
clone_size: -
cdr3_aa: ASSLAPDSNYGYT

j_call: TRBJ2-1
v_call: TRBV6-4
clone_size: -
cdr3_aa: ASSVDKSKYNEQF

j_call: TRBJ1-3
v_call: TRBV6-5
clone_size: -
cdr3_aa: ASSVGNTIY

j_call: TRBJ2-7
v_call: TRBV28
clone_size: -
cdr3_aa: ASGLLSGSSYEQY

j_call: TRBJ2-5
v_call: TRBV5-1
clone_size: -
cdr3_aa: ASSLSSSGGPETQY

j_call: TRBJ2-5
v_call: TRBV11-2
clone_size: -
cdr3_aa: ASSLEERTQY

j_call: TRBJ2-3
v_call: TRBV18
clone_size: -
cdr3_aa: ASSPPGTDTQY

j_call: TRBJ2-7
v_call: TRBV6-6
clone_size: -
cdr3_aa: ASGRQGSYEQY

j_call: TRBJ2-5
v_call: TRBV2
clone_size: -
cdr3_aa: ASSILNQETQY

j_call: TRBJ2-7
v_call: TRBV7-2
clone_size: once
cdr3_aa: ASSPGGRRVGEQY

j_call: TRBJ2-3
v_call: TRBV30
clone_size: -
cdr3_aa: AWSRTSGRTDTQY

j_call: TRBJ2-5
v_call: TRBV28
clone_size: -
cdr3_aa: ASSPDPRKTQY

j_call: TRBJ1-1
v_call: TRBV9
clone_size: -
cdr3_aa: ASSFTANTEAF